These 8 T cell receptor beta chains originate from one sample sequenced in a study of OX40 agonist ivuxolimab in advanced cancers. The assay was immunoSEQ multiplex PCR, and TCRdb's table has in-frame clones only and misses some. Among about 76,000 clones listed, roughly 85% were seen once. The sequences come from CD4+ or CD8+ T cells sorted from blood, collected in a trial of the OX40 agonist ivuxolimab. Receptors originate from an adult with an advanced solid tumor such as melanoma, head and neck, liver or kidney cancer.

The gene calls are TRBV5-1 and TRBJ1-4, with D uncertain. Trimming cost V 0 bases and J 4 bases, with 7 bases left between them. Looked up from germline, CDR1 is SGHRS and CDR2 is YFSETQ. The CDR3 has 14 amino acids. CDR3 DNA sequence: TGCGCCAGCAGCTTGGGACGGTTTAATGAAAAACTGTTTTTT. Its translation is CASSLGRFNEKLFF.

The chain uses TRBV29-1 and TRBJ2-7; 8 nucleotides align to TRBD1. With 4 bases clipped from V and 7 bases from J, the junction kept 9 bases outside the gene matches. Germline CDR1 SQVTM, CDR2 ANQGSEA. The CDR3 covers 13 residues. The CDR3 region has the DNA TGCAGCGTTGGACAGGGGATTGGTCGGGAGCAGTACTTC. Residues: CSVGQGIGREQYF.

The rearrangement uses TRBV2 and TRBJ1-5, with D possibly matching TRBD1 (5 bases). Deletions cut 7 bases from V and 7 bases from J, with 20 bases between. This CDR3 contains 15 residues. The germline V gene encodes CDR1 SNHLY and CDR2 FYNNEI. The CDR3, as DNA: TGTGCCAGCACCGTTATCCGGGGCGCCGGCCAGCCCCAGCATTTT. Translation: CASTVIRGAGQPQHF. Together with reference TRBV2 and TRBJ1-5, the CDR3 gives the full variable domain: EPEVTQTPSHQVTQMGQEVILRCVPISNHLYFYWYRQILGQKVEFLVSFYNNEISEKSEIFDDQFSVERPDGSNFTLKIRSTKLEDSAMYFCASTVIRGAGQPQHFGDGTRLSIL.

The chain has TRBV9 and TRBJ2-1, with TRBD2 matching over 9 bases. This CDR3 spans 16 amino acids. The germline V gene has CDR1 SGDLS and CDR2 YYNGEE. J was trimmed by 9 bases and V by 0 bases; bases with no gene match: 10. The CDR3 region has the DNA TGTGCCAGCAGCGTAGCAAGCGGGGGGCTATTTATTGAGCAGTTCTTC. Amino acids: CASSVASGGLFIEQFF.

This chain uses TRBV5-1 with TRBJ2-7; 12 bases line up with TRBD2. The germline V gene encodes CDR1 SGHRS and CDR2 YFSETQ. Trimming took 4 bases from V and 2 from J; bases not matched to a gene: 4. The CDR3 is 15 residues long. Here the CDR3 reads CASSQGLAGPYEQYF. The CDR3 bases are TGCGCCAGCAGCCAAGGACTAGCGGGACCCTACGAGCAGTACTTC.

This clone was seen a few times. The J gene is TRBJ1-4, the V gene TRBV2; 9 bases fit TRBD1. With 2 bases clipped from V and 17 bases from J, the junction kept 6 bases outside the gene matches. The CDR3 consists of 12 residues. Germline V CDR1 and CDR2: SNHLY, FYNNEI. The CDR3 nucleotides are TGTGCCAGCAGTGAAACCCGGGACAGGGTATTTTTT. Protein: CASSETRDRVFF.

The genes are TRBV7-2 and TRBJ1-6, with unresolved D. Looked up from germline, CDR1 is SGHTA and CDR2 is FQGNSA. The CDR3 is 15 residues long. V was clipped by 5 bases and J by 14 bases, with 22 bases between them. For the CDR3, the DNA is TGTGCCAGCAGCCCGCAGGACCGTTCCAGGAGGGCCCTCCACTTT. Protein: CASSPQDRSRRALHF.

This clone showed up just once. V and J are TRBV4-1 and TRBJ2-1; 10 bases line up with TRBD1. There are 15 residues in the CDR3. Germline values: CDR1 MGHRA, CDR2 YSYEKL. Germline trimming cut 3 bases from V and 7 bases from J; bases unmatched to any gene: 6. In DNA form, the CDR3 reads TGCGCCAGCAGCCAGGTTCCGGGACAGGGGAATGAGCAGTTCTTC. As protein: CASSQVPGQGNEQFF.